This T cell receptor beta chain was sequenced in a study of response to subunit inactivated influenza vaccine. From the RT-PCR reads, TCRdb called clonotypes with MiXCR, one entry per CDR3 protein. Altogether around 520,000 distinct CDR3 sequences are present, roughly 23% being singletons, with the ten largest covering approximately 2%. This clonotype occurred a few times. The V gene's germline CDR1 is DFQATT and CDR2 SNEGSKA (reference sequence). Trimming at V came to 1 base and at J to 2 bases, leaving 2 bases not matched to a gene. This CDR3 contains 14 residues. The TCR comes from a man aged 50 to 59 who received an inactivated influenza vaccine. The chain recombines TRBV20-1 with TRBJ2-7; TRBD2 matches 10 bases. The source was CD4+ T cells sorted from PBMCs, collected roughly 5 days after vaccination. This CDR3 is CSARVTSGTYEQYF. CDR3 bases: TGCAGTGCTAGAGTTACTAGCGGGACCTACGAGCAGTACTTC.